What follows is one T cell receptor beta chain and its context. Its matching antigen is unknown. Relative to the germline gene, one junction end is altered; a read error may explain this. Distinct nucleotide sequences in the sample also encode this CDR3. The sample is drawn from a study of shared clonotypes between healthy human individuals. Study findings and constraints: What naive subsets generally showed was a larger estimated richness than memory subsets showed.

Positively selected for CCR7, the CD45RO-negative cells used as naive CD8 cells excluded terminally differentiated effector memory CD45RA+ cells. The assay was immunoSEQ multiplex PCR, and TCRdb's table has in-frame clones only and misses some. The data show about 2 million clones, over 85% seen once. The specimen sequenced was naive CD8+ T cells sorted from blood. The clonotype originates from a man younger than 35 in good health.

The chain's CDR3 is CASSEETQYF. The CDR3 DNA sequence: TGTGCCAGCAGCGAAGAGACCCAGTACTTC. The chain employs TRBV2 and TRBJ2-5; D ambiguous. The CDR3 is 10 amino acids. Looked up from germline, CDR1 is SNHLY and CDR2 is FYNNEI.